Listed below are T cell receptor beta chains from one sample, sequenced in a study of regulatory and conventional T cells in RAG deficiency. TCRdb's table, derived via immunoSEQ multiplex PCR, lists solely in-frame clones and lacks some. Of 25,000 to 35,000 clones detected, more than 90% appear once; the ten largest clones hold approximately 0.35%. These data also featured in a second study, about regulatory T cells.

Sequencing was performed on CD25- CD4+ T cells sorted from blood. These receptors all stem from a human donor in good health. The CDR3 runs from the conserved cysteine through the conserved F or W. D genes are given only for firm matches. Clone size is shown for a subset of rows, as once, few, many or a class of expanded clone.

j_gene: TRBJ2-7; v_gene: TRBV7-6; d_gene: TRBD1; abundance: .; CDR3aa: CASSLVRDSEQYF; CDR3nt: TGTGCCAGCAGCTTAGTACGGGACAGCGAGCAGTACTTC
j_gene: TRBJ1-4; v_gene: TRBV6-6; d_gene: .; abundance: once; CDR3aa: CASSYSSQGYEKLFF; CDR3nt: TGTGCCAGCAGTTACTCGAGTCAGGGATATGAAAAACTGTTTTTT
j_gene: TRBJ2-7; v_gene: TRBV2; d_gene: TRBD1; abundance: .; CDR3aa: CASRSRTGGYEQYF; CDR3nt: TGTGCCAGCCGGTCCCGGACAGGGGGCTACGAGCAGTACTTC
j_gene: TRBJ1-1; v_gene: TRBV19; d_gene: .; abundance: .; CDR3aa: CASSITGMGLVSTEAFF; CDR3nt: TGTGCCAGTAGTATTACAGGGATGGGATTAGTAAGCACTGAAGCTTTCTTT
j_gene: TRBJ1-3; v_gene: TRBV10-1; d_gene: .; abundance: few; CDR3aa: CASSRSHQPGNTIYF; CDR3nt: TGCGCCAGCAGCCGATCACACCAACCTGGAAACACCATATATTTT
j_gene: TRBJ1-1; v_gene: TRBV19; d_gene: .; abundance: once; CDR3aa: CASRGAGPNTEAFF; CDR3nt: TGTGCCAGTAGGGGGGCAGGGCCCAACACTGAAGCTTTCTTT
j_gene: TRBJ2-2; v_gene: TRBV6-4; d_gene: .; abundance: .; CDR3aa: CASSVYATTGELFF; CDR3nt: TGTGCCAGCAGTGTGTACGCTACCACCGGGGAGCTGTTTTTT
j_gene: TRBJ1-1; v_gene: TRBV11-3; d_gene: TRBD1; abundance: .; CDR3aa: CASSLLPYRGGAEAFF; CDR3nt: TGTGCCAGCAGCTTACTCCCATACAGGGGTGGTGCTGAAGCTTTCTTT
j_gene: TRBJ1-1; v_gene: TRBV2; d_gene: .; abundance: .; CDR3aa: CASRQNTEAFF; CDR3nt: TGTGCCAGCAGACAGAACACTGAAGCTTTCTTT
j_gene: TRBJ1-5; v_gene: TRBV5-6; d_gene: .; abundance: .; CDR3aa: CASSLAGQGGQPQHF; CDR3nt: TGTGCCAGCAGCTTGGCCGGTCAGGGAGGTCAGCCCCAGCATTTT
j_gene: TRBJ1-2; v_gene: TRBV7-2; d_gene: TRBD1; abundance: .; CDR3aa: CASTPTHRTGEKGYGYTF; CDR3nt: TGTGCCAGCACACCAACCCATAGGACAGGGGAGAAGGGCTATGGCTACACCTTC
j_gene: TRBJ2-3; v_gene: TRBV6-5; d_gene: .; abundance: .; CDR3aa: CAVLGKSTDTQYF; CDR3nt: TGTGCCGTCCTAGGCAAGAGCACAGATACGCAGTATTTT
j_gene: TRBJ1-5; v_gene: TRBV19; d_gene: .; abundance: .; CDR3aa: CASRSRGGSNQPQHF; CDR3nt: TGTGCCAGTAGGAGTCGTGGGGGCAGCAATCAGCCCCAGCATTTT
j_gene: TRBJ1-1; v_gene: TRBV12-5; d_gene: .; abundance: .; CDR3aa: CASGVVGVGSEAFF; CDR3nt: TGTGCTAGTGGCGTTGTAGGGGTAGGATCTGAAGCTTTCTTT
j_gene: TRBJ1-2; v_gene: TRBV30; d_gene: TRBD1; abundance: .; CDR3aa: CASGQVGYTF; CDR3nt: TGTGCCTCGGGACAGGTCGGCTACACCTTC
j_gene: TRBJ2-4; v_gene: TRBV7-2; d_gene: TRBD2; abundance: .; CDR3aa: CASSIGVAGINIQYF; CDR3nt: TGTGCCAGCAGCATCGGGGTAGCGGGGATAAACATTCAGTACTTC
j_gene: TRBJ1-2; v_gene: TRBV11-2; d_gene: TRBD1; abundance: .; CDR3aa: CASSLKGQDYGYTF; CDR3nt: TGTGCCAGCAGCTTAAAAGGACAGGACTATGGCTACACCTTC
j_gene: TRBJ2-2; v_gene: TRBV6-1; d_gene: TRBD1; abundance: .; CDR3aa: CASSLDRVGAGELFF; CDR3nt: TGTGCCAGCAGCTTGGACAGGGTTGGCGCCGGGGAGCTGTTTTTT
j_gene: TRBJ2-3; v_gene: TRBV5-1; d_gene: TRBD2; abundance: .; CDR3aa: CASSLGLAADTQYF; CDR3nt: TGCGCCAGCAGCTTGGGACTAGCGGCAGATACGCAGTATTTT
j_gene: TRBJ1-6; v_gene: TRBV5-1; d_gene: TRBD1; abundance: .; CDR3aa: CASSLTGDLYNSPLHF; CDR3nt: TGCGCCAGCAGCCTCACAGGGGACCTCTATAATTCACCCCTCCACTTT
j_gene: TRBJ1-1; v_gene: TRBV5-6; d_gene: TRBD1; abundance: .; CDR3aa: CASSLSRGHTEAFF; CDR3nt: TGTGCCAGCAGCTTGTCGAGGGGGCACACTGAAGCTTTCTTT
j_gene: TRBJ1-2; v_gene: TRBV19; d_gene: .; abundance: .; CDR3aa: CASSISREGGGYTF; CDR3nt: TGTGCCAGTAGTATATCCAGGGAGGGAGGCGGCTACACCTTC
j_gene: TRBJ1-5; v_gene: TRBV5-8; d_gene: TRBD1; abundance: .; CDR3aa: CASSPGTGDQPQHF; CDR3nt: TGTGCCAGCAGCCCAGGGACAGGGGATCAGCCCCAGCATTTT
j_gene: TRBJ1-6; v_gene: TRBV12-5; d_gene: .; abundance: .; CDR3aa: CASGKQLENSPLHF; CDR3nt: TGTGCTAGTGGAAAACAGTTAGAGAATTCACCCCTCCACTTT
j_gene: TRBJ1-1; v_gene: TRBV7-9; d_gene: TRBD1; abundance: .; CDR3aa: CASSFDRGEEAFF; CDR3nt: TGTGCCAGCAGCTTCGACAGGGGGGAGGAAGCTTTCTTT
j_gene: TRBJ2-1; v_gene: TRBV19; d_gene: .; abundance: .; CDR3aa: CASSINRRNEQFF; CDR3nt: TGTGCCAGTAGTATTAACAGGCGGAATGAGCAGTTCTTC
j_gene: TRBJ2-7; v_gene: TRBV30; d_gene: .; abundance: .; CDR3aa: CAWSRGTPLYEQYF; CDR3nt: TGTGCCTGGAGTAGGGGGACACCTCTCTACGAGCAGTACTTC
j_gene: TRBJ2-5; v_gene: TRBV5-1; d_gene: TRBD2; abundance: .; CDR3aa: CASSLSGGDVFSETQYF; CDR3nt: TGCGCCAGCAGCTTGAGTGGGGGGGATGTGTTTTCGGAGACCCAGTACTTC
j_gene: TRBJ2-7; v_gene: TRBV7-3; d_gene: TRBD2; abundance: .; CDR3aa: CASSAHSGRSVYEQYF; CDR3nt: TGTGCCAGCAGCGCGCATAGCGGGAGATCGGTCTACGAGCAGTACTTC
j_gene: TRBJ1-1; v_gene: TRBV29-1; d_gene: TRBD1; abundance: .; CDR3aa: CSGRQGINTEAFF; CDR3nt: TGCAGCGGGAGACAGGGGATAAACACTGAAGCTTTCTTT
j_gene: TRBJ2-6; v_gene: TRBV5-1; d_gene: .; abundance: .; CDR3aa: CASSETPFRTGANVLTF; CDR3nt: TGCGCCAGCAGCGAGACTCCTTTTCGTACTGGGGCCAACGTCCTGACTTTC
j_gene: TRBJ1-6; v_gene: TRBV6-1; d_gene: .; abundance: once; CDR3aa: CASAVSSYNSPLHF; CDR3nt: TGTGCCAGTGCGGTTAGCTCCTATAATTCACCCCTCCACTTT
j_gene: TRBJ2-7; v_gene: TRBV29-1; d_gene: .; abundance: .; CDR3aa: CSVGPRLGDEQYF; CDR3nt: TGCAGCGTTGGCCCCAGGCTAGGGGACGAGCAGTACTTC
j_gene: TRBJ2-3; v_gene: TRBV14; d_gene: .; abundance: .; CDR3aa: CASSQTVFSTDTQYF; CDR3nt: TGTGCCAGCAGCCAGACAGTCTTTAGCACAGATACGCAGTATTTT
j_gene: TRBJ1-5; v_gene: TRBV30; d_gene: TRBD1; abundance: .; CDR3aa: CAWSRAGGRNQPQHF; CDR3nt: TGTGCCTGGAGTAGGGCAGGGGGACGCAATCAGCCCCAGCATTTT
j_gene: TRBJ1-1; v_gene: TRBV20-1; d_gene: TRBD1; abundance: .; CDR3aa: CSAVGQVEAFF; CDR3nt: TGCAGTGCTGTTGGACAGGTAGAAGCTTTCTTT
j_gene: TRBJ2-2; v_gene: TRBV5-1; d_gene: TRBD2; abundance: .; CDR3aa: CASSFTSGAANTGELFF; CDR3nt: TGCGCCAGCAGCTTTACTAGCGGGGCCGCGAACACCGGGGAGCTGTTTTTT
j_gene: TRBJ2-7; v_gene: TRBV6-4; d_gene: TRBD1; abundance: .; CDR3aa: CASSMDRGKDEQYF; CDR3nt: TGTGCCAGCAGTATGGACAGGGGAAAAGACGAGCAGTACTTC
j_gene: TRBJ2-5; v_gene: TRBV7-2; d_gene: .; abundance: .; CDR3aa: CASSLVAGQGRGQETQYF; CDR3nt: TGTGCCAGCAGCTTAGTAGCGGGACAGGGCCGGGGACAAGAGACCCAGTACTTC
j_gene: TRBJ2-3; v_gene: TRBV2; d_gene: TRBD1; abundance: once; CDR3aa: CASSRDRGLDTQYF; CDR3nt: TGTGCCAGCAGTCGGGACAGGGGGCTAGATACGCAGTATTTT
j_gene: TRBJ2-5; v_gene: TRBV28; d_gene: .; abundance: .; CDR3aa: CASMREETQYF; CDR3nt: TGTGCCAGCATGAGGGAGGAGACCCAGTACTTC
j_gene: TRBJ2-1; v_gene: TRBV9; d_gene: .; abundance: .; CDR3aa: CASGAGYYNEQFF; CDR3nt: TGTGCCAGTGGGGCAGGGTACTACAATGAGCAGTTCTTC
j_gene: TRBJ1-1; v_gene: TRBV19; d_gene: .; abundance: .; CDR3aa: CASSIVSLSGETEAFF; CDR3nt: TGTGCCAGTAGTATAGTGAGTCTGAGCGGAGAAACTGAAGCTTTCTTT
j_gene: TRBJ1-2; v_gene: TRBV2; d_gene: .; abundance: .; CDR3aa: CASRGRPTYGYTF; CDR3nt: TGTGCCAGCAGGGGCCGACCGACCTATGGCTACACCTTC
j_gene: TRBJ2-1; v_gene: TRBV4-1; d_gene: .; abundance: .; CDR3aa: CASSQLMYQGIWFF; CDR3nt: TGCGCCAGCAGCCAATTAATGTACCAGGGAATCTGGTTCTTC
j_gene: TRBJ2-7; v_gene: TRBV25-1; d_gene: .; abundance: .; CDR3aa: CASSPKETPGTYEQYF; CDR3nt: TGTGCCAGCAGTCCTAAAGAGACACCAGGGACCTACGAGCAGTACTTC